This note documents a single T cell receptor beta chain sequence. What it recognizes is unknown. These data are taken from a study of post-analysis software for immune sequencing data. On the study more broadly: Disease trajectories encompassed relapsing-remitting, secondary progressive and progressive-relapsing multiple sclerosis. Study-wide results and limits: TRBV segments more frequent in patients than in controls numbered a few and included TRBV5-6, TRBV5-1 and TRBV20-1.

TCR beta cDNA libraries included unique molecular identifiers. T cells numbering 1 to 10 million yielded cDNA molecules that totaled about 500,000. TCRdb reprocessed the PCR reads via MiXCR and lists one record per CDR3 protein. The profile shows hundreds of thousands of distinct CDR3 sequences, around 27% of them singletons. This CDR3 is 12 amino acids long. Germline values: CDR1 SQVTM, CDR2 ANQGSEA. V dropped 5 bases and J dropped 10 bases, with 15 bases sitting between them. Sequencing was carried out using blood. This chain joins TRBV29-1 and TRBJ2-1; possibly TRBD2 for D (6 bases). The receptor was isolated from a girl between 5 and 17 years old with multiple sclerosis. CDR3 protein: CSVLHGGMEQFF. CDR3 nucleotides: TGCAGCGTTCTCCACGGGGGTATGGAGCAGTTCTTC.